Shown below are 16 T cell receptor beta chains from a single sample sequenced in a study of T cells in Graves' hyperthyroidism and ophthalmopathy. Researchers amplified the TCR beta CDR3 regions from RNA transcripts. First-round RT-PCR targeting the TCR CDR3 was performed with the HTBI primer set. MiXCR, run by TCRdb on the multiplex PCR reads, gives a single entry per CDR3 protein. The table has approximately 590,000 distinct CDR3 sequences, 15% to 19% seen once. The sequencing input was blood. Source of these receptors: a woman in her thirties with Graves' hyperthyroidism.

This clonotype was picked up a small number of times. The rearrangement joins TRBV20-1 to TRBJ2-4; D might be TRBD1 (7 bases). The CDR3 length is 12 residues. Germline V lookup: CDR1 DFQATT, CDR2 SNEGSKA (reference sequence). Trimming took off 6 bases at V and 7 bases at J, with 13 bases between the two ends. In DNA form, the CDR3 reads TGCAGTGCAAGCAGGGGGGACAACATTCAGTACTTC. This codes for CSASRGDNIQYF.

This clonotype was observed many times. The genes are TRBV7-2 and TRBJ2-1; TRBD1 matches at 7 bases. Germline V gene lookup returns CDR1 SGHTA and CDR2 FQGNSA. The CDR3 consists of 16 residues. After removal of 3 bases from V and 3 bases from J, the junction contained 8 bases not matched to a gene. The CDR3 DNA is TGTGCCAGCAGCTTTCGCAAACAGGGGAACTACAATGAGCAGTTCTTC. It is translated as CASSFRKQGNYNEQFF. Supplemented by reference TRBV7-2 and TRBJ2-1, the full variable domain reads GAGVSQSPSNKVTEKGKDVELRCDPISGHTALYWYRQSLGQGLEFLIYFQGNSAPDKSGLPSDRFSAERTGGSVSTLTIQRTQQEDSAVYLCASSFRKQGNYNEQFFGPGTRLTVL.

J is TRBJ2-1 and V is TRBV19; D may be TRBD2 (6 bases). This CDR3 spans 15 amino acids. Trimming cost V 4 bases and J 2 bases, with 12 bases left between them. Germline V gene sequence: CDR1 LNHDA, CDR2 SQIVND (reference sequence). The DNA for the CDR3 is TGTGCCAGTAGTAGGGGACTGCATACCTACAATGAGCAGTTCTTC. It specifies CASSRGLHTYNEQFF.

This clonotype has a count of ten or more. The rearrangement links TRBV14 to TRBJ2-5; D is unclear. CDR1 and CDR2 from the germline V gene are SGHDN and FVKESK. Trimming took off 1 base at V and 5 bases at J, with 5 bases between the two ends. This CDR3 spans 12 amino acids. The CDR3: CASSQGRETQYF. The CDR3 DNA sequence: TGTGCCAGCAGCCAAGGCCGCGAGACCCAGTACTTC.

In this sample, this clonotype turned up a few times. The chain joins TRBV29-1 to TRBJ1-1; possibly TRBD1 for D (6 bases). Germline V gene lookup returns CDR1 SQVTM and CDR2 ANQGSEA. Trimming shortened V by 7 bases and J by 0 bases, and 15 bases separated the two germline ends. The CDR3 spans 14 residues. The CDR3 here is CSDIKGEMNTEAFF. The CDR3 region has the DNA TGCAGCGACATCAAGGGGGAGATGAACACTGAAGCTTTCTTT.

Many counts were recorded for this clonotype. The chain joins TRBV12-3 or TRBV12-4 to TRBJ2-3; either TRBD1 or TRBD2 may fit D (5 bases each). The CDR3 extends over 15 amino acids. V gave up 6 bases and J gave up 1 base, with 14 bases separating them. The CDR3 here is CASSPQGRGTDTQYF. The CDR3 coding sequence is TGTGCCAGCAGCCCTCAGGGACGCGGCACAGATACGCAGTATTTT.

This clonotype was observed many times. In DNA form, the CDR3 reads TGTGCCATCCGACCGGGACTAGCGGGACCCTACGAGCAGTACTTC. Protein: CAIRPGLAGPYEQYF. J is TRBJ2-7 and V is TRBV10-3; 13 nucleotides match TRBD2. This CDR3 comprises 15 residues. The germline V gene encodes CDR1 ENHRY and CDR2 SYGVKD. V lost 8 bases, J lost 2 bases, and 6 bases stayed unmatched.

At least ten counts were recorded for this clonotype. The rearrangement uses TRBV27 and TRBJ2-1; 9 nucleotides line up with TRBD2. Germline-derived CDR1 and CDR2 are MNHEY and SMNVEV (reference sequence). The J segment lost 3 bases and the V segment lost 5 bases, leaving 5 bases of the junction unmatched. There are 15 residues in the CDR3. The CDR3 coding sequence is TGTGCCAGCAGTCCCGCGGGGGGGATCTACAATGAGCAGTTCTTC. Residues: CASSPAGGIYNEQFF.

There are many counts of this clonotype. This chain connects TRBV24-1 to TRBJ2-1; 8 bases agree with TRBD2. The germline V gene encodes CDR1 KGHDR and CDR2 SFDVKD. The CDR3 totals 13 residues. Trimming took 7 bases from V and 6 from J; bases not matched to a gene: 4. CDR3 bases: TGTGCCACCAGAGGCGGGGGGTCCAATGAGCAGTTCTTC. This gives the protein CATRGGGSNEQFF.

Regarding this clonotype: A read error may explain this, as a much larger clone is one base away. The chain combines TRBV18 with TRBJ2-2, with 7 bases matching TRBD1. The V segment lost 4 bases and the J segment 7 bases; nucleotides outside the gene matches: 9. The CDR3 has 15 residues. Germline lookup yields CDR1 KGHSH and CDR2 LQKENI. The CDR3 is CASSRLDRTVGELFF. CDR3 nucleotide sequence: TGTGCCAGCTCACGTCTGGACAGGACAGTCGGGGAGCTGTTTTTT. The full variable domain, with the rest looked up from reference TRBV18 and TRBJ2-2, is NAGVMQNPRHLVRRRGQEARLRCSPMKGHSHVYWYRQLPEEGLKFMVYLQKENIIDESGMPKERFSAEFPKEGPSILRIQQVVRGDSAAYFCASSRLDRTVGELFFGEGSRLTVL.

There are a few counts of this clonotype. V gene TRBV19 combines with J gene TRBJ2-1; D is uncertain. This CDR3 region has 15 residues. CDR1 LNHDA and CDR2 SQIVND come from the germline V gene (reference sequence). Trimming took 4 bases from V and 7 from J, leaving 17 bases between them. CDR3 DNA: TGTGCCAGTAGTAAAACAATCTCCCCGTGGAATGAGCAGTTCTTC. This translates into CASSKTISPWNEQFF.

The chain recombines TRBV20-1 with TRBJ1-1, with 10 bases matching TRBD1. Unmatched junction bases numbered 5, after V lost 1 base and J lost 0 bases. Germline loops: CDR1 DFQATT, CDR2 SNEGSKA (reference sequence). CDR3 length equals 16 residues. As DNA, the CDR3 is TGCAGTGCTAGAGTCGGGACAGGGGATATGAACACTGAAGCTTTCTTT. As protein: CSARVGTGDMNTEAFF.

This clonotype occurred many times. The CDR3 DNA is TGTGCCTGGAGTGTAGGCATACTTGGATCTAAAGAGACCCAGTACTTC. Residues: CAWSVGILGSKETQYF. This chain links TRBV30 with TRBJ2-5; D ambiguous. Trimming took 0 bases from V and 3 from J, leaving 17 bases between them. This CDR3 comprises 16 residues. Germline-derived CDR1 and CDR2 are GTSNPN and SVGIG (reference sequence).

Regarding this clonotype: Its ends do not fully match the called genes, so a read error is possible. The chain carries TRBV24-1 and TRBJ1-2; 8 positions agree with TRBD1. The CDR3 is made up of 15 amino acids. The V gene's germline CDR1 is KGHDR and CDR2 SFDVKD. For the CDR3, the DNA is TGTGGCACCAGTGATTCCAGGACAGGGAACTATGGCTACACCTTC. It codes for CGTSDSRTGNYGYTF.

The chain recombines TRBV3-1 with TRBJ1-2; D not resolved. Germline values: CDR1 LGHDT, CDR2 YNNKEL (reference sequence). This CDR3 is built from 14 residues. V gave up 1 base and J gave up 7 bases, with 13 bases separating them. CDR3 amino acids: CASSQGMGSGGYTF. For the CDR3, the DNA is TGTGCCAGCAGCCAAGGGATGGGCTCCGGTGGCTACACCTTC.

This clonotype has ten or more counts. The J gene is TRBJ2-5, the V gene TRBV6-2 or TRBV6-3, with 10 bases aligning to TRBD2. J gave up 4 bases and V 4 bases, and 15 bases lay outside the gene matches. In germline, CDR1 is MNHEY, CDR2 SVGEGT. CDR3 size: 18 residues. CDR3 residues: CASSSLYTTQREGETQYF. The CDR3 DNA reads TGTGCCAGCAGTTCCCTCTATACGACTCAGCGGGAGGGAGAGACCCAGTACTTC.